This section outlines one T cell receptor (beta chain) sequence together with its context. This CDR3 is also generated by other DNA sequences in the sample. CDR1 and CDR2 (germline): SGHTA, FQGTGA. Trimming removed 5 bases from V and 8 bases from J; junction bases left unmatched: 5. The CDR3 is 13 amino acids. The data are from a study of blood T cell repertoires in COVID-19. Study-level background: There were acute and convalescent COVID-19 samples, and they came from the United States, Italy and Spain.

Clones were sequenced by immunoSEQ multiplex PCR, and TCRdb holds only the in-frame ones, with some missing. The table includes more than 80,000 clones, over 80% detected once. The TCR comes from a woman older than 75 with active or convalescent COVID-19. This chain joins TRBV7-3 and TRBJ1-1; 10 positions agree with TRBD1. The sample taken for sequencing was peripheral blood. The CDR3 here is CASSPDRGAEAFF. The CDR3 DNA follows: TGTGCCAGCAGCCCGGACAGGGGGGCCGAAGCTTTCTTT. The full variable domain, with the rest looked up from reference TRBV7-3 and TRBJ1-1, is GAGVSQTPSNKVTEKGKYVELRCDPISGHTALYWYRQSLGQGPEFLIYFQGTGAADDSGLPNDRFFAVRPEGSVSTLKIQRTERGDSAVYLCASSPDRGAEAFFGQGTRLTVV.